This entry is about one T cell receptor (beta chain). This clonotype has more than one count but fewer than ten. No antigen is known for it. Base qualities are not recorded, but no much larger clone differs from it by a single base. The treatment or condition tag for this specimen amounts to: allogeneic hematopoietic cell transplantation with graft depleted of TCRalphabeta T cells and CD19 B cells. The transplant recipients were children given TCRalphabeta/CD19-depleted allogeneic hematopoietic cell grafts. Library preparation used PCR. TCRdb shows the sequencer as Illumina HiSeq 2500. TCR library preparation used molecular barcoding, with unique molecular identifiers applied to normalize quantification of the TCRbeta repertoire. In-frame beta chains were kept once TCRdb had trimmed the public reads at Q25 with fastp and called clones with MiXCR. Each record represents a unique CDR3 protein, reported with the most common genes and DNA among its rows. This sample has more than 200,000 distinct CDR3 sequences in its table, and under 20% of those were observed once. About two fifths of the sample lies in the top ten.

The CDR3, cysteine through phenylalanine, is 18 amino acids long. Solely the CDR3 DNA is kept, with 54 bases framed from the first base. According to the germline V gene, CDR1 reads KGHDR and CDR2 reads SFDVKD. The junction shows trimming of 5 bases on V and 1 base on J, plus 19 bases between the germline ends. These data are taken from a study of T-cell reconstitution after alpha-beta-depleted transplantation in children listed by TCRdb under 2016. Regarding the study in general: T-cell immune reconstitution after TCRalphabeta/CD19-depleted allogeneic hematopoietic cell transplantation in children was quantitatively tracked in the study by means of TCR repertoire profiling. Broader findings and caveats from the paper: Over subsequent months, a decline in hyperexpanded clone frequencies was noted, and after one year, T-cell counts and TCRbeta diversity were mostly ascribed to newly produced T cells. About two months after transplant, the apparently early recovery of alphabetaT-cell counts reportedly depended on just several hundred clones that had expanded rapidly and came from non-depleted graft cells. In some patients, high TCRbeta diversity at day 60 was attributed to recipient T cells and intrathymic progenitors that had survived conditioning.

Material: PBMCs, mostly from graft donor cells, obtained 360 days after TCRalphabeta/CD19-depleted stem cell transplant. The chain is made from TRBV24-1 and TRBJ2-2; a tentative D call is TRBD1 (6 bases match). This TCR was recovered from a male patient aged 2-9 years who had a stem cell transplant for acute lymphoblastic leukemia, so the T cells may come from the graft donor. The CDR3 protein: CATSGVGQGGWNTGELFF. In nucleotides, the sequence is TGTGCCACCAGTGGTGTAGGACAAGGGGGTTGGAACACCGGGGAGCTGTTTTTT.